A selection of T cell receptor beta chains follows, all from one sample in a study of blood T cell repertoires in COVID-19. The assay was immunoSEQ multiplex PCR, and TCRdb's table has in-frame clones only and misses some. This table has roughly 220,000 clones, 88% appearing once. Sequencing was performed on PBMCs or T cells enriched from blood (not recorded which). These receptors came from a woman in her twenties or thirties who had recovered from COVID-19. Each CDR3 is given with its conserved first and last residue. Fields, in order: J gene, D gene, V gene, clone size, CDR3 protein, CDR3 DNA. D genes are given only for firm matches. The listing skips clone size in some rows; elsewhere it reads once, few, many or a size class.

j_call: TRBJ1-2; d_call: TRBD1; v_call: TRBV2; clone_size: NA; cdr3_aa: CASIGTGGSLGGYTF; cdr3_nt: TGTGCCAGCATTGGTACAGGGGGCTCTCTTGGGGGCTACACCTTC
j_call: TRBJ2-2; d_call: NA; v_call: TRBV4-1; clone_size: NA; cdr3_aa: CASSQDLRGGTGELFF; cdr3_nt: TGCGCCAGCAGCCAAGATCTCCGAGGGGGCACCGGGGAGCTGTTTTTT
j_call: TRBJ2-7; d_call: TRBD2; v_call: TRBV6-2/TRBV6-3; clone_size: NA; cdr3_aa: CASSYSPGGSLFYEQYF; cdr3_nt: TGTGCCAGCAGTTACTCGCCGGGGGGGAGCCTATTCTACGAGCAGTACTTC
j_call: TRBJ2-1; d_call: TRBD2; v_call: TRBV5-1; clone_size: NA; cdr3_aa: CASSLDRAGGHNEQFF; cdr3_nt: TGCGCCAGCAGCTTGGATCGAGCGGGGGGGCACAATGAGCAGTTCTTC
j_call: TRBJ1-6; d_call: NA; v_call: TRBV6-2/TRBV6-3; clone_size: few; cdr3_aa: CASSYNRVNSPLHF; cdr3_nt: TGTGCCAGCAGTTACAACAGGGTCAATTCACCCCTCCACTTT
j_call: TRBJ2-7; d_call: NA; v_call: TRBV5-1; clone_size: NA; cdr3_aa: CASSLDSRSYEQYF; cdr3_nt: TGCGCCAGCAGCTTGGACTCCCGCTCCTACGAGCAGTACTTC
j_call: TRBJ2-7; d_call: TRBD1; v_call: TRBV9; clone_size: NA; cdr3_aa: CASSVDDRGQYEQYF; cdr3_nt: TGTGCCAGCAGCGTAGATGACAGGGGGCAATACGAGCAGTACTTC
j_call: TRBJ1-4; d_call: TRBD1; v_call: TRBV6-2/TRBV6-3; clone_size: NA; cdr3_aa: CASSPGQGFEKLFF; cdr3_nt: TGTGCCAGCAGCCCGGGACAGGGGTTTGAAAAACTGTTTTTT
j_call: TRBJ2-5; d_call: NA; v_call: TRBV5-1; clone_size: once; cdr3_aa: CASSSNMGRGSETQYF; cdr3_nt: TGCGCCAGCAGCTCAAACATGGGCAGGGGTTCAGAGACCCAGTACTTC
j_call: TRBJ1-1; d_call: NA; v_call: TRBV12-3/TRBV12-4; clone_size: NA; cdr3_aa: CASSLNRNTEAFF; cdr3_nt: TGTGCCAGCAGTTTGAACAGGAACACTGAAGCTTTCTTT
j_call: TRBJ1-2; d_call: NA; v_call: TRBV19; clone_size: NA; cdr3_aa: CASSIDLGQTGYTF; cdr3_nt: TGTGCCAGTAGTATAGATCTGGGGCAGACTGGCTACACCTTC
j_call: TRBJ1-1; d_call: NA; v_call: TRBV12-3/TRBV12-4; clone_size: few; cdr3_aa: CASSRRRSGEAFF; cdr3_nt: TGTGCCAGCAGCCGACGGAGGTCCGGTGAAGCTTTCTTT
j_call: TRBJ1-2; d_call: NA; v_call: TRBV9; clone_size: NA; cdr3_aa: CASSGVQGTSDGYTF; cdr3_nt: TGTGCCAGCAGCGGGGTACAGGGAACCTCCGATGGCTACACCTTC
j_call: TRBJ1-1; d_call: NA; v_call: TRBV6-5; clone_size: NA; cdr3_aa: CASSYGPQSTEAFF; cdr3_nt: TGTGCCAGCAGTTACGGGCCCCAGTCCACTGAAGCTTTCTTT
j_call: TRBJ2-1; d_call: TRBD1; v_call: TRBV6-2/TRBV6-3; clone_size: NA; cdr3_aa: CASSPGTAEQFF; cdr3_nt: TGTGCCAGCAGCCCAGGGACAGCCGAGCAGTTCTTC
j_call: TRBJ1-1; d_call: NA; v_call: TRBV7-3; clone_size: few; cdr3_aa: CASSPIRGAEAFF; cdr3_nt: TGTGCCAGCAGCCCTATCCGCGGCGCTGAAGCTTTCTTT
j_call: TRBJ2-3; d_call: TRBD2; v_call: TRBV6-6; clone_size: NA; cdr3_aa: CASSQTGGRPSTDTQYF; cdr3_nt: TGTGCCAGCAGTCAAACGGGGGGACGACCCAGCACAGATACGCAGTATTTT
j_call: TRBJ1-1; d_call: NA; v_call: TRBV12-3/TRBV12-4; clone_size: NA; cdr3_aa: CASSFIENTEAFF; cdr3_nt: TGTGCCAGCAGTTTTATAGAGAACACTGAAGCTTTCTTT
j_call: TRBJ2-3; d_call: TRBD2; v_call: TRBV27; clone_size: NA; cdr3_aa: CVSASGGTDTQYF; cdr3_nt: TGTGTTTCGGCGAGCGGGGGGACAGATACGCAGTATTTT
j_call: TRBJ2-2; d_call: TRBD2; v_call: TRBV5-4; clone_size: NA; cdr3_aa: CASSLGSSGYSGTGELFF; cdr3_nt: TGTGCCAGCAGCTTGGGCTCTAGCGGGTACTCGGGCACCGGGGAGCTGTTTTTT
j_call: TRBJ1-3; d_call: NA; v_call: TRBV4-3; clone_size: NA; cdr3_aa: CASSQGPGSGNTIYF; cdr3_nt: TGCGCCAGCAGCCAAGGTCCCGGCTCTGGAAACACCATATATTTT
j_call: TRBJ1-1; d_call: TRBD1; v_call: TRBV7-2; clone_size: NA; cdr3_aa: CASSLSDRQAFF; cdr3_nt: TGTGCCAGCAGCTTATCGGACAGGCAAGCTTTCTTT
j_call: TRBJ2-7; d_call: NA; v_call: TRBV5-1; clone_size: NA; cdr3_aa: CASSLVAGLLYYEQYF; cdr3_nt: TGCGCCAGCAGCTTGGTGGCGGGACTCCTTTACTACGAGCAGTACTTC
j_call: TRBJ2-5; d_call: NA; v_call: TRBV5-4; clone_size: NA; cdr3_aa: CASSLGDRKETQYF; cdr3_nt: TGTGCCAGCAGCTTGGGCGACAGGAAAGAGACCCAGTACTTC
j_call: TRBJ2-3; d_call: TRBD1; v_call: TRBV7-2; clone_size: NA; cdr3_aa: CASSWDRLNTQYF; cdr3_nt: TGTGCCAGCAGCTGGGACAGGTTAAATACGCAGTATTTT
j_call: TRBJ2-3; d_call: NA; v_call: TRBV3-1/TRBV3-2; clone_size: NA; cdr3_aa: CASSQEGGGGTDTQYF; cdr3_nt: TGTGCCAGCAGCCAAGAGGGAGGGGGGGGCACAGATACGCAGTATTTT
j_call: TRBJ1-2; d_call: TRBD1; v_call: TRBV2; clone_size: few; cdr3_aa: CASRASVLTGNYGYTF; cdr3_nt: TGTGCCAGCAGGGCCTCTGTATTGACAGGGAACTATGGCTACACCTTC
j_call: TRBJ1-2; d_call: TRBD1; v_call: TRBV3-1/TRBV3-2; clone_size: NA; cdr3_aa: CASSLRTGGPDYGYTF; cdr3_nt: TGTGCCAGCAGCCTCAGGACAGGGGGACCCGACTATGGCTACACCTTC
j_call: TRBJ1-3; d_call: NA; v_call: TRBV4-3; clone_size: NA; cdr3_aa: CASSGKEGNTIYF; cdr3_nt: TGCGCCAGCAGCGGCAAGGAGGGAAACACCATATATTTT
j_call: TRBJ1-3; d_call: NA; v_call: TRBV7-2; clone_size: NA; cdr3_aa: CASSLELTAGNTIYF; cdr3_nt: TGTGCCAGCAGCTTAGAGTTAACAGCTGGAAACACCATATATTTT
j_call: TRBJ1-6; d_call: NA; v_call: TRBV11-2; clone_size: once; cdr3_aa: CASRNHGVGNSPLHF; cdr3_nt: TGTGCCAGCAGGAACCACGGGGTTGGAAATTCACCCCTCCACTTT
j_call: TRBJ2-3; d_call: TRBD1; v_call: TRBV2; clone_size: once; cdr3_aa: CASSGWDRGSDTQYF; cdr3_nt: TGTGCCAGCAGTGGGTGGGACAGGGGATCAGATACGCAGTATTTT
j_call: TRBJ1-1; d_call: NA; v_call: TRBV11-2; clone_size: NA; cdr3_aa: CASSLWLGVNTEAFF; cdr3_nt: TGTGCCAGCAGCTTATGGTTAGGGGTGAACACTGAAGCTTTCTTT
j_call: TRBJ1-4; d_call: NA; v_call: TRBV2; clone_size: NA; cdr3_aa: CASNAGGNNEKLFF; cdr3_nt: TGTGCCAGCAATGCCGGAGGGAATAATGAAAAACTGTTTTTT
j_call: TRBJ2-3; d_call: NA; v_call: TRBV10-3; clone_size: NA; cdr3_aa: CAISTGTSTDTQYF; cdr3_nt: TGTGCCATCAGCACCGGGACTAGCACAGATACGCAGTATTTT
j_call: TRBJ2-1; d_call: NA; v_call: TRBV4-3; clone_size: NA; cdr3_aa: CASSPLLAAPPNEQFF; cdr3_nt: TGCGCCAGCAGCCCACTCCTCGCCGCACCCCCCAATGAGCAGTTCTTC
j_call: TRBJ2-3; d_call: NA; v_call: TRBV5-5; clone_size: NA; cdr3_aa: CASSVDSSTDTQYF; cdr3_nt: TGTGCCAGCAGCGTGGACTCCTCCACAGATACGCAGTATTTT
j_call: TRBJ2-3; d_call: NA; v_call: TRBV3-1/TRBV3-2; clone_size: NA; cdr3_aa: CASSPYAATTGDTQYF; cdr3_nt: TGTGCCAGCAGCCCCTACGCGGCTACAACGGGGGATACGCAGTATTTT
j_call: TRBJ2-6; d_call: NA; v_call: TRBV4-2; clone_size: NA; cdr3_aa: CASSQEAGSGANVLTF; cdr3_nt: TGTGCCAGCAGCCAAGAAGCAGGCTCTGGGGCCAACGTCCTGACTTTC
j_call: TRBJ2-5; d_call: NA; v_call: TRBV7-2; clone_size: NA; cdr3_aa: CASSQDRREETQYF; cdr3_nt: TGTGCCAGCAGCCAGGACCGGAGGGAAGAGACCCAGTACTTC
j_call: TRBJ2-7; d_call: TRBD1; v_call: TRBV7-2; clone_size: NA; cdr3_aa: CASSPHPGQSAYEQYF; cdr3_nt: TGTGCCAGCAGCCCCCACCCGGGACAGAGCGCCTACGAGCAGTACTTC
j_call: TRBJ1-1; d_call: NA; v_call: TRBV10-3; clone_size: NA; cdr3_aa: CAISESIGGTEAFF; cdr3_nt: TGTGCCATCAGTGAGTCGATAGGGGGAACTGAAGCTTTCTTT
j_call: TRBJ1-1; d_call: TRBD1; v_call: TRBV5-5; clone_size: once; cdr3_aa: CASSGGQIMNTEAFF; cdr3_nt: TGTGCCAGCAGCGGGGGACAGATCATGAACACTGAAGCTTTCTTT
j_call: TRBJ2-3; d_call: NA; v_call: TRBV6-4; clone_size: NA; cdr3_aa: CASSDGQGGSTDTQYF; cdr3_nt: TGTGCCAGCAGTGACGGCCAAGGAGGCAGCACAGATACGCAGTATTTT
j_call: TRBJ2-1; d_call: TRBD1; v_call: TRBV4-2; clone_size: NA; cdr3_aa: CASSQDTRQGEDEQFF; cdr3_nt: TGTGCCAGCAGCCAAGATACGAGACAGGGGGAGGATGAGCAGTTCTTC
j_call: TRBJ1-5; d_call: NA; v_call: TRBV24-1; clone_size: NA; cdr3_aa: CATSDLRGAGDGEGQPQHF; cdr3_nt: TGTGCCACCAGTGATTTGCGGGGGGCAGGGGATGGGGAAGGACAGCCCCAGCATTTT
j_call: TRBJ2-7; d_call: NA; v_call: TRBV19; clone_size: few; cdr3_aa: CASSMGGGANDYEQYF; cdr3_nt: TGTGCCAGTAGTATGGGAGGAGGGGCAAATGACTACGAGCAGTACTTC
j_call: TRBJ2-3; d_call: TRBD2; v_call: TRBV5-1; clone_size: NA; cdr3_aa: CASSFSGVTDTQYF; cdr3_nt: TGCGCCAGCAGCTTTAGCGGGGTCACAGATACGCAGTATTTT
j_call: TRBJ1-1; d_call: NA; v_call: TRBV30; clone_size: once; cdr3_aa: CAWGGYVYVNTEAFF; cdr3_nt: TGTGCCTGGGGAGGTTATGTTTATGTGAACACTGAAGCTTTCTTT
j_call: TRBJ1-1; d_call: NA; v_call: TRBV21-1; clone_size: NA; cdr3_aa: CASSNRLDQGTEAFF; cdr3_nt: TGTGCCAGCAGCAATAGACTGGATCAGGGGACTGAAGCTTTCTTT
j_call: TRBJ2-5; d_call: NA; v_call: TRBV7-6; clone_size: NA; cdr3_aa: CASSKDYGQETQYF; cdr3_nt: TGTGCCAGCAGCAAAGACTACGGTCAAGAGACCCAGTACTTC
j_call: TRBJ1-1; d_call: NA; v_call: TRBV29-1; clone_size: NA; cdr3_aa: CSVGKGQTEAFF; cdr3_nt: TGCAGCGTGGGAAAGGGGCAGACTGAAGCTTTCTTT
j_call: TRBJ2-2; d_call: NA; v_call: TRBV15; clone_size: NA; cdr3_aa: CATSRDTNRVNTGELFF; cdr3_nt: TGTGCCACCAGCAGAGATACGAACAGGGTGAACACCGGGGAGCTGTTTTTT
j_call: TRBJ2-7; d_call: NA; v_call: TRBV21-1; clone_size: NA; cdr3_aa: CASSKGGYSYEQYF; cdr3_nt: TGTGCCAGCAGCAAAGGAGGCTACTCCTACGAGCAGTACTTC
j_call: TRBJ1-6; d_call: NA; v_call: TRBV9; clone_size: NA; cdr3_aa: CASSVGAGDTSPLHF; cdr3_nt: TGTGCCAGCAGCGTAGGGGCGGGGGATACTTCACCCCTCCACTTT